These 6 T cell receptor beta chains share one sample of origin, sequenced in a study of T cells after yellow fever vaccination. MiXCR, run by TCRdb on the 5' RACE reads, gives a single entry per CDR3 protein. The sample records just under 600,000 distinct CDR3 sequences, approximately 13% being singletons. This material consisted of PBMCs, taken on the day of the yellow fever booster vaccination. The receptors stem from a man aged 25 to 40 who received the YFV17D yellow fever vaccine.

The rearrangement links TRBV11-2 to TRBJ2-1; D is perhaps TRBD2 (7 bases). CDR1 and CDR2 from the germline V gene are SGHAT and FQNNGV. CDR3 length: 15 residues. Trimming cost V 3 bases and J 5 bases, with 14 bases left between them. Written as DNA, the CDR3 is TGTGCCAGCAGCTTCGGACTAGGGGGTAACAATGAGCAGTTCTTC. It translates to CASSFGLGGNNEQFF.

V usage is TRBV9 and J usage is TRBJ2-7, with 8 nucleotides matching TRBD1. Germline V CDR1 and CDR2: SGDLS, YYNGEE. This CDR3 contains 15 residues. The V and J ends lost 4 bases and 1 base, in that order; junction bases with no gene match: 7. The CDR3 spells CASSPKDRASYEQYF. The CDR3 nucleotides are TGTGCCAGCAGCCCAAAGGACAGGGCTTCCTACGAGCAGTACTTC.

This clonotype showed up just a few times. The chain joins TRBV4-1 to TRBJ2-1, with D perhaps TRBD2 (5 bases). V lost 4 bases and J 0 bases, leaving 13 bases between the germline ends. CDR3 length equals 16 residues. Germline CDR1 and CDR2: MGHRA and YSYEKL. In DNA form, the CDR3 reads TGCGCCAGCAGCCGTATCGGGATCAGCTCCTACAATGAGCAGTTCTTC. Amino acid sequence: CASSRIGISSYNEQFF.

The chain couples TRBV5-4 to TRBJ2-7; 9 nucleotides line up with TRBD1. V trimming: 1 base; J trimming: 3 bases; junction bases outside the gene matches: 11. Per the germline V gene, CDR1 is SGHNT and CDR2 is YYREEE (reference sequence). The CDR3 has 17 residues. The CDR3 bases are TGTGCCAGCAGCTTGCCCGGGACAGGGACGGCAGGCTACGAGCAGTACTTC. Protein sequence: CASSLPGTGTAGYEQYF.

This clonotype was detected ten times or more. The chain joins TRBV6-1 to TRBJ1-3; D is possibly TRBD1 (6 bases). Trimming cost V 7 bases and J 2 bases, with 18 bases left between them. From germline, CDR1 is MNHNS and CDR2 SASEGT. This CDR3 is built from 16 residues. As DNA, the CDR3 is TGTGCCAGCAAACGCAGGGGTCTCGGAGCTGGAAACACCATATATTTT. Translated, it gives CASKRRGLGAGNTIYF.

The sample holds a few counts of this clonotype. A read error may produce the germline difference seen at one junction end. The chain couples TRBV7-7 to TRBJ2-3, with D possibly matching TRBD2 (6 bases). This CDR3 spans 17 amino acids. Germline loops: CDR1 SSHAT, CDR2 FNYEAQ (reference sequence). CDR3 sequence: CASSLEAVGSGLDTQYF. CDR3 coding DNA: TGTGCTAGCAGCTTGGAAGCGGTCGGTAGCGGCCTAGATACGCAGTATTTT.